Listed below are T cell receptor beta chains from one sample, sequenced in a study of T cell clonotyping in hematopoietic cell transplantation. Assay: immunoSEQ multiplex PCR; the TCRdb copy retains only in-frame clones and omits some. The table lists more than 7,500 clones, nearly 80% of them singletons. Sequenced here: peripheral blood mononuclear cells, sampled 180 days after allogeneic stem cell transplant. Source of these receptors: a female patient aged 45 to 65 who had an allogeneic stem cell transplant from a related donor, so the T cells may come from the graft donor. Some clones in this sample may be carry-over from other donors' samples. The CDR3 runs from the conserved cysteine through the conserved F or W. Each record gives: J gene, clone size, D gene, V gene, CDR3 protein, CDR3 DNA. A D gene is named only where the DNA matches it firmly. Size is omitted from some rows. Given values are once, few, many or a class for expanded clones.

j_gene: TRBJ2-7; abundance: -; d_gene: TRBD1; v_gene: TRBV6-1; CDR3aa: CASILTTTGAEQYF; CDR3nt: TGTGCCAGCATCCTAACCACGACAGGGGCCGAGCAGTACTTC
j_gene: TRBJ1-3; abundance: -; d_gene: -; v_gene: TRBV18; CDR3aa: CASSPQTPGTGNTIYF; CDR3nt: TGTGCCAGCTCACCTCAGACCCCCGGGACAGGAAACACCATATATTTT
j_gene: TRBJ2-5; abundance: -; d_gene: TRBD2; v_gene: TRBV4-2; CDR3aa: CASSPRLRAGEETQYF; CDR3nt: TGTGCCAGCAGTCCCCGTTTACGAGCGGGGGAAGAGACCCAGTACTTC
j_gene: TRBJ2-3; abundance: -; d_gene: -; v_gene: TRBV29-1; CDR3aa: CSVHRTVTGTDTQYF; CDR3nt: TGCAGCGTTCACCGGACCGTCACGGGCACAGATACGCAGTATTTT
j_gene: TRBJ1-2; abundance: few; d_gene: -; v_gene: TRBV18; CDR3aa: CASSPATGYYGYTF; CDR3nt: TGTGCCAGCTCACCGGCGACAGGTTACTATGGCTACACCTTC
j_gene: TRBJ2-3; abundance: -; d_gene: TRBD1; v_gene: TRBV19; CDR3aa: CASSMTGGGTDTQYF; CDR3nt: TGTGCCAGTAGTATGACAGGGGGCGGCACAGATACGCAGTATTTT
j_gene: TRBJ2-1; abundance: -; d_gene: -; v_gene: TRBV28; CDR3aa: CATLSSFSYNEQFF; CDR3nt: TGTGCCACCCTTAGCTCCTTCTCCTACAATGAGCAGTTCTTC
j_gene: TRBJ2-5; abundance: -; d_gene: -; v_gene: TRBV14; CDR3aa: CASSQVSRTGFQETQYF; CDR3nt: TGTGCCAGCAGCCAAGTCTCCAGGACGGGTTTCCAAGAGACCCAGTACTTC
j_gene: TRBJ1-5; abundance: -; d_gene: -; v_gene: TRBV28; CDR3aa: CASGGADGGNQPQHF; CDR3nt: TGTGCCAGCGGGGGGGCGGATGGTGGCAATCAGCCCCAGCATTTT
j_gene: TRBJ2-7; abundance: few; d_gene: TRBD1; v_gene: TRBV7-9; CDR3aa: CASSSDRVVQYF; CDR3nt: TGTGCCAGCAGCTCAGACAGGGTTGTGCAGTACTTC
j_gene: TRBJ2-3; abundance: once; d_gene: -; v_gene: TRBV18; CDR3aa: CASSSDTQYF; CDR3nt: TGTGCCAGCTCATCAGATACGCAGTATTTT
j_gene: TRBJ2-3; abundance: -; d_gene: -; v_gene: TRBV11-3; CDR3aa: CASSPGQSTDTQYF; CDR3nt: TGTGCCAGCAGCCCAGGACAAAGCACAGATACGCAGTATTTT
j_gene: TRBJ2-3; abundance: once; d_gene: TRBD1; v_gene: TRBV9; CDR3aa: CASRQGSTDTQYF; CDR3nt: TGTGCCAGTCGACAGGGGAGCACAGATACGCAGTATTTT
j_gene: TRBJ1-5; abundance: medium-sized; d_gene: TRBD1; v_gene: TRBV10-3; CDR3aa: CAISPRQGDQPQHF; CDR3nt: TGTGCCATCAGCCCCAGACAGGGAGATCAGCCCCAGCATTTT
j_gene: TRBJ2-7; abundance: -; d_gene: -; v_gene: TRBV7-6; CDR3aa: CASSPSFPPGEQYF; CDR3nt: TGTGCCAGCAGCCCCTCTTTCCCCCCCGGCGAGCAGTACTTC
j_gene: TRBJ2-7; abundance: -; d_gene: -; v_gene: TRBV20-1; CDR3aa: CSAKDGVKQYF; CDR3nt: TGCAGTGCTAAGGACGGAGTCAAGCAGTACTTC
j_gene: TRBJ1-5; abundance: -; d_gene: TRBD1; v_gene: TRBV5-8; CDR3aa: CASSPGQGIDNQPQHF; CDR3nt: TGTGCCAGCAGCCCGGGACAGGGGATCGACAATCAGCCCCAGCATTTT
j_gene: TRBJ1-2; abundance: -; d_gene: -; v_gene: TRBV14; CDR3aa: CASSPPSGFYYGYTF; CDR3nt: TGTGCCAGCAGCCCACCCTCGGGGTTTTACTATGGCTACACCTTC
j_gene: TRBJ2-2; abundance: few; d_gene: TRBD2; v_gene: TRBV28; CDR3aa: CASSILAGTGELFF; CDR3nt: TGTGCCAGCAGTATCTTAGCGGGGACCGGGGAGCTGTTTTTT
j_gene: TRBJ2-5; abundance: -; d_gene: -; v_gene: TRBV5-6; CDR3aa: CASSLVRTETQYF; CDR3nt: TGTGCCAGCAGCTTGGTTAGGACAGAGACCCAGTACTTC
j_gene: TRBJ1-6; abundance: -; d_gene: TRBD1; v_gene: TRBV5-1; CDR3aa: CASSPIPDRARSPLHF; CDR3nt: TGCGCCAGCAGCCCGATCCCAGACAGGGCAAGGTCACCCCTCCACTTT
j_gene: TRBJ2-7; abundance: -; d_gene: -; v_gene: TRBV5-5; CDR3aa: CASSPSLAEQYF; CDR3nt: TGTGCCAGCAGCCCCAGCCTAGCGGAGCAGTACTTC
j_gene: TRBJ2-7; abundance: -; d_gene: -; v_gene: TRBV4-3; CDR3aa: CASSQWGDGGFLYEQYF; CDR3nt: TGCGCCAGCAGCCAATGGGGAGACGGGGGATTCCTTTACGAGCAGTACTTC
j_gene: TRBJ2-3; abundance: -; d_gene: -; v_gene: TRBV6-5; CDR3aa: CASSRSGGVADTQYF; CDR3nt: TGTGCCAGCAGTCGGTCAGGCGGGGTTGCAGATACGCAGTATTTT